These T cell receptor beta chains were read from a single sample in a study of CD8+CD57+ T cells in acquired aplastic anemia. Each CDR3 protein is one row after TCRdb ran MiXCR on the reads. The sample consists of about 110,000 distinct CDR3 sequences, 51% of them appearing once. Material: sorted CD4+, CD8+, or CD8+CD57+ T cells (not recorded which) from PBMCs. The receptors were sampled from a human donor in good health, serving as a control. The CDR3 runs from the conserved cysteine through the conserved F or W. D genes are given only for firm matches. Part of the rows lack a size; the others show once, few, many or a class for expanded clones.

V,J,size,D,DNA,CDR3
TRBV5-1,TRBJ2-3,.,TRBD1,TGCGCCAGCAGCCTCGGGACAGGGCTACCAGATACGCAGTATTTT,CASSLGTGLPDTQYF
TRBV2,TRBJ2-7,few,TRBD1,TGTGCCAGCAGCCGACAGGGGGGCTACGAGCAGTACTTC,CASSRQGGYEQYF
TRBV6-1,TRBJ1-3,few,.,TGTGCCAGCATGGGATATTTCTCTGGAAACACCATATATTTT,CASMGYFSGNTIYF
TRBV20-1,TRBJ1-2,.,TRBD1,TGCAGTGCCACGGAGACAGGGCGGAGCGGCTACACCTTT,CSATETGRSGYTF
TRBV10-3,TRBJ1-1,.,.,TGTGCCATCAGTGAGTTGAACACTGAAGCTTTCTTT,CAISELNTEAFF
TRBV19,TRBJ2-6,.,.,TGTGCCAGTAGTATAGGATGGGGGCTTGGGGCCAACGTCCTGACTTTC,CASSIGWGLGANVLTF
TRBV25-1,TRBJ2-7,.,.,TGTGCCAGCAGTGACGGTGGTTTTGGGTCCTCCGAGCAGTACTTC,CASSDGGFGSSEQYF
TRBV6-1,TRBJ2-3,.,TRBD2,TGTGCCAGCAGTCGCCAGAGCGGGGGGGTTGCAGATACGCAGTATTTT,CASSRQSGGVADTQYF
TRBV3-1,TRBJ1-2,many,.,TGTGCCAGCAGCCAAGGAAGCCGGGTCACAATTCCGGTCTTC,CASSQGSRVTIPVF
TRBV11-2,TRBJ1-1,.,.,TGTGCCAGCAGCTTATGGGAGGCCCCCGAAACTGAAGCTTTCTTT,CASSLWEAPETEAFF
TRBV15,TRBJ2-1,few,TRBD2,TGTGCCACCAGCAGAGTGGTTCCTAGCGGGGGTAGTGAGCAGTTCTTC,CATSRVVPSGGSEQFF
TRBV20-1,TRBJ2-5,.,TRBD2,TGCAGTGCTAGAGCTAGCGGGGGGCTCCCCATCCAAGAGACCCAGTACTTC,CSARASGGLPIQETQYF
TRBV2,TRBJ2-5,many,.,TGTGCCAGCAGGGGGGGGCTAAGGGAGGAGACCCAGTACTTC,CASRGGLREETQYF
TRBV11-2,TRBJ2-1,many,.,TGTGCCAGCACCAACCTGGGATGGGGGTATACCTACAATGAGCAGTTCTTC,CASTNLGWGYTYNEQFF
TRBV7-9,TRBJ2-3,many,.,TGTGCCAGCAGCTTAGTATATAACAGACTCACAGATACGCAGTATTTT,CASSLVYNRLTDTQYF